Presented here are 25 T cell receptor beta chains from one specimen sequenced in a study of T cell responses to AZD1222 COVID-19 vaccine (dated by TCRdb to the early 2020s). To prepare the library, the immunoSEQ multiplex PCR assay was applied. Sourced from immuneACCESS, this table was stored by TCRdb with only in-frame sequences that have V and J called. A share of the clones is absent; for the studies checked, an unresolved V gene accounts for under half, and the remainder has no known explanation. The sample has more than 110,000 clones on record, approximately 90% of them singletons. Together, the top ten hold 3% to 4% of the sample. Sample time point, as interpreted from the label and publication: about 28 days (+/-7) after the second vaccine dose. This sample comprised peripheral blood, obtained 28 days after the second AZD1222 dose. The source is an adult who received the AZD1222 COVID-19 vaccine.

The CDR3 DNA reads TGTGCCAGTAGTGACCGGGCCAAGGGTGAAGCTAACTATGGCTACACCTTC. Protein product: CASSDRAKGEANYGYTF. This rearrangement joins TRBV19 to TRBJ1-2; D not resolved. The germline V gene encodes CDR1 LNHDA and CDR2 SQIVND (reference sequence). This CDR3 is built from 17 residues. With 5 bases removed from V and 0 bases from J, the gap between germline ends came to 19 bases.

The J gene is TRBJ1-2, the V gene TRBV7-9, with TRBD1 identical over 7 bases. The CDR3 sequence is 14 residues long. Germline CDR1 is SEHNR and CDR2 is FQNEAQ (reference sequence). V lost 5 bases to trimming and J lost 6 bases; unmatched junction nucleotides: 9. CDR3 bases: TGTGCCAGCAGCCGCGGGACAGAACTTGATGGCTACACCTTC. It is translated as CASSRGTELDGYTF. Full variable domain (missing parts from reference TRBV7-9 and TRBJ1-2): DTGVSQNPRHKITKRGQNVTFRCDPISEHNRLYWYRQTLGQGPEFLTYFQNEAQLEKSRLLSDRFSAERPKGSFSTLEIQRTEQGDSAMYLCASSRGTELDGYTFGSGTRLTVV.

V is TRBV9 and J is TRBJ2-1, with 10 bases matching TRBD2. The germline V gene has CDR1 SGDLS and CDR2 YYNGEE. The CDR3 loop spans 15 amino acids. Trimming removed 4 bases from V and 5 bases from J; junction bases left unmatched: 6. The CDR3 DNA reads TGTGCCAGCAGCCTTCTAGCGGGGGTGCACAATGAGCAGTTCTTC. This codes for CASSLLAGVHNEQFF.

V usage is TRBV19 and J usage is TRBJ1-2; the match to TRBD1 covers 7 bases. V trimming: 6 bases; J trimming: 2 bases; junction bases outside the gene matches: 12. CDR1 is LNHDA, CDR2 SQIVND, per germline (reference sequence). The CDR3 has 16 residues. CDR3 region: CASREGQLRPNYGYTF. The CDR3 coding sequence is TGTGCCAGTAGGGAGGGACAGCTAAGGCCGAACTATGGCTACACCTTC.

The sample holds one count of this clone. The rearrangement joins TRBV30 to TRBJ2-4; D unclear. CDR3 length equals 14 residues. Trimming stripped 2 bases from V and 2 bases from J, with 10 bases between. Germline loops: CDR1 GTSNPN, CDR2 SVGIG (reference sequence). For the CDR3, the DNA is TGTGCCTGGAGTCTTCTCCTACCCAAAAACATTCAGTACTTC. Translated: CAWSLLLPKNIQYF.

This chain uses TRBV2 with TRBJ2-7; 11 bases map to TRBD2. The CDR3 covers 15 residues. J was trimmed by 3 bases and V by 6 bases; bases with no gene match: 7. Germline V gene sequence: CDR1 SNHLY, CDR2 FYNNEI. The CDR3 sequence is CASRQGLADNYEQYF. CDR3 nucleotide sequence: TGTGCCAGCAGGCAGGGACTAGCGGACAACTACGAGCAGTACTTC. The full variable domain, with the rest looked up from reference TRBV2 and TRBJ2-7, is EPEVTQTPSHQVTQMGQEVILRCVPISNHLYFYWYRQILGQKVEFLVSFYNNEISEKSEIFDDQFSVERPDGSNFTLKIRSTKLEDSAMYFCASRQGLADNYEQYFGPGTRLTVT.

The rearrangement uses TRBV9 and TRBJ2-3; D not certain. The ends were cut back, 4 bases at V and 7 bases at J, with 10 bases in the middle. Per the germline V gene, CDR1 is SGDLS and CDR2 is YYNGEE. The CDR3 is 12 amino acids. This chain's CDR3 is CASSTLGNTQYF. CDR3 sequence (DNA): TGTGCCAGCAGCACCCTGGGTAATACGCAGTATTTT.

The rearrangement uses TRBV27 and TRBJ2-7, with D possibly being TRBD1 (6 bases). This CDR3 has 13 residues. The germline V and J ends were trimmed by 6 bases and 4 bases, with 13 bases remaining between them. Germline V gene lookup returns CDR1 MNHEY and CDR2 SMNVEV (reference sequence). For the CDR3, the DNA is TGTGCCAGCAGCAACACGGACAGTTACGAGCAGTACTTC. It codes for CASSNTDSYEQYF.

The sample holds one count of this clone. The chain uses TRBV2 and TRBJ2-5; a possible D gene is TRBD2 (5 bases). Trimming stripped 5 bases from V and 3 bases from J, with 13 bases between. From germline, CDR1 is SNHLY and CDR2 FYNNEI. The CDR3 has 14 amino acids. The CDR3 spells CASSSLVTEETQYF. The CDR3 coding sequence is TGTGCCAGCAGTTCACTAGTGACGGAAGAGACCCAGTACTTC.

The J gene is TRBJ2-1, the V gene TRBV27; 8 positions match TRBD1. Germline trimming cut 2 bases from V and 3 bases from J; bases unmatched to any gene: 3. The length of the CDR3 is 15 residues. The V gene's germline CDR1 is MNHEY and CDR2 SMNVEV (reference sequence). DNA for the CDR3: TGTGCCAGCAGTTTACAGGGGGCCGACTACAATGAGCAGTTCTTC. Encoded protein: CASSLQGADYNEQFF.

The J gene is TRBJ1-3, the V gene TRBV28, with 8 bases fitting TRBD1. The CDR3 sequence is 17 residues long. The V and J ends lost 6 bases and 4 bases, in that order; junction bases with no gene match: 14. CDR1 MDHEN and CDR2 SYDVKM come from the germline V gene. The CDR3 sequence: CASRPRGQGTSGNTIYF. CDR3 coding DNA: TGTGCCAGCAGACCCCGTGGACAGGGAACTTCAGGAAACACCATATATTTT.

This chain links TRBV18 with TRBJ1-5; a weak D match, TRBD1 (5 bases). V was trimmed by 3 bases and J by 4 bases, leaving 10 bases between them. CDR3 length: 14 amino acids. CDR1 is KGHSH and CDR2 is LQKENI in the germline V gene. The CDR3 loop is CASSPGPINQPQHF. Here the CDR3 DNA reads TGTGCCAGCTCACCGGGACCGATAAATCAGCCCCAGCATTTT.

The chain is built from TRBV30 and TRBJ1-6, with D hard to call. Germline V gene sequence: CDR1 GTSNPN, CDR2 SVGIG (reference sequence). CDR3 length: 13 amino acids. V was trimmed by 8 bases and J by 0 bases, leaving 8 bases between them. CDR3 sequence: CARTDSYNSPLHF. CDR3 bases: TGTGCCCGAACGGACTCCTATAATTCACCCCTCCACTTT.

The chain carries TRBV13 and TRBJ2-3; the match to TRBD2 covers 10 bases. Trimming took 4 bases from V and 6 from J; bases not matched to a gene: 7. Germline CDR1 PRHDT, CDR2 FYEKMQ (reference sequence). This CDR3 has 15 residues. CDR3 nucleotide sequence: TGTGCCAGCAGCTCAAGCGGGAGGGCCGGGGATACGCAGTATTTT. It encodes CASSSSGRAGDTQYF.

This chain joins TRBV7-2 and TRBJ1-3, with TRBD1 matching 7 bases. Germline CDR1 SGHTA, CDR2 FQGNSA. CDR3 length: 17 amino acids. Trimming cost V 1 base and J 5 bases; bases outside gene matches: 11. DNA for the CDR3: TGTGCCAGCAGCTTAGTACAGGGGAAGGCTCTGCGAAACACCATATATTTT. It specifies CASSLVQGKALRNTIYF.

This clone showed up just a few times. This chain links TRBV12-3 or TRBV12-4 with TRBJ2-7, with D hard to call. The V end lost 2 bases, the J end lost 0 bases, and 5 bases lay between the germline ends. This CDR3 is built from 13 residues. The CDR3 here is CASSLRSSYEQYF. As DNA, the CDR3 is TGTGCCAGCAGTTTAAGGAGCTCCTACGAGCAGTACTTC.

This chain links TRBV25-1 with TRBJ2-5; 12 positions match TRBD2. The CDR3 has 16 residues. Germline V lookup: CDR1 MGHDK, CDR2 SYGVNS. V was pared by 3 bases and J by 2 bases, with 4 bases of the junction left unmatched. The CDR3 loop is CASSDPGLAGQETQYF. DNA for the CDR3: TGTGCCAGCAGTGACCCAGGACTAGCGGGGCAAGAGACCCAGTACTTC.

J is TRBJ1-1 and V is TRBV6-6; D not certain. This CDR3 contains 16 residues. Germline CDR1 MNHNY, CDR2 SVGAGI (reference sequence). The V end was cut by 4 bases, the J end by 5 bases, with 20 bases between. This CDR3 is CASSSPIPGLETEAFF. The CDR3 nucleotides are TGTGCCAGCAGTTCCCCCATTCCCGGGTTGGAGACTGAAGCTTTCTTT.

The J gene is TRBJ1-1, the V gene TRBV28, with TRBD1 matching 7 bases. The CDR3 loop spans 13 amino acids. Germline V gives CDR1 MDHEN, CDR2 SYDVKM. After removal of 4 bases from V and 4 bases from J, the junction contained 3 bases not matched to a gene. CDR3 in amino acids: CASSSDRATEAFF. The CDR3 DNA reads as TGTGCCAGCAGTTCCGACAGGGCCACTGAAGCTTTCTTT.

The J gene is TRBJ2-7, the V gene TRBV20-1, with no clear D. There are 11 residues in the CDR3. V gave up 5 bases and J gave up 4 bases, with 9 bases separating them. Per the germline V gene, CDR1 is DFQATT and CDR2 is SNEGSKA (reference sequence). Here the CDR3 DNA reads TGCAGTGCTGATTCGGGTTACGAGCAGTACTTC. This codes for CSADSGYEQYF.

The chain employs TRBV5-8 and TRBJ1-3, with unresolved D. V dropped 0 bases and J dropped 4 bases, with 2 bases sitting between them. The V gene's germline CDR1 is SGHTS and CDR2 YDEGEE. This CDR3 comprises 12 residues. The CDR3 here is CASSLEGNTIYF. The CDR3, as DNA: TGTGCCAGCAGCTTGGAGGGAAACACCATATATTTT.

This clone has just a few counts. The chain recombines TRBV9 with TRBJ2-5, with TRBD1 matching 8 bases. Germline loops: CDR1 SGDLS, CDR2 YYNGEE. Unmatched junction bases numbered 11, after V lost 9 bases and J lost 4 bases. This CDR3 region has 14 residues. CDR3 sequence reads: CAIVKDRALETQYF. The CDR3 DNA follows: TGTGCCATTGTCAAGGACAGGGCATTAGAGACCCAGTACTTC.

V is TRBV7-6 and J is TRBJ2-2; 8 nucleotides agree with TRBD1. V lost 6 bases to trimming and J lost 6 bases; unmatched junction nucleotides: 6. This CDR3 is 14 amino acids long. Germline V gives CDR1 SGHVS, CDR2 FNYEAQ. The CDR3 DNA reads as TGTGCCAGCAGTGGACAGGGAAACGCCGGGGAGCTGTTTTTT. Translating it yields CASSGQGNAGELFF. The entire variable domain, with the rest obtained from reference TRBV7-6 and TRBJ2-2, is as follows: GAGVSQSPRYKVTKRGQDVALRCDPISGHVSLYWYRQALGQGPEFLTYFNYEAQQDKSGLPNDRFSAERPEGSISTLTIQRTEQRDSAMYRCASSGQGNAGELFFGEGSRLTVL.

The chain couples TRBV5-4 to TRBJ2-5; no firm D call. The V gene lost 0 bases and the J gene lost 2 bases, with 8 bases spanning the gap. The CDR3 is 14 amino acids. Germline V lookup: CDR1 SGHNT, CDR2 YYREEE (reference sequence). The CDR3 nucleotides are TGTGCCAGCAGCTTGGGGACGATGCAAGAGACCCAGTACTTC. Protein product: CASSLGTMQETQYF.

This chain connects TRBV15 to TRBJ1-2; D is possibly TRBD1 (5 bases). Between the trimmed V and J ends, which lost 0 bases and 6 bases, there was a span of 14 bases. This CDR3 comprises 15 residues. Germline V lookup: CDR1 LNHNV, CDR2 YYDKDF (reference sequence). CDR3 nucleotides: TGTGCCACCAGCAGAGATACCGGGTGGGACCATGGCTACACCTTC. This translates into CATSRDTGWDHGYTF.